This TCR beta chain was found in a study of response to subunit inactivated influenza vaccine. Trimming shortened V by 5 bases and J by 4 bases, and 15 bases separated the two germline ends. Germline V gives CDR1 SGHAT, CDR2 FQNNGV. This CDR3 contains 15 residues. TCRdb re-derived calls from the RT-PCR reads in MiXCR, one entry per CDR3 protein. This sample has just under 550,000 distinct CDR3 sequences, with approximately 22% found just once. This same sample was also part of a study on T cells expressing NK-cell markers. From that paper: Scientists made TCR beta cDNA using 5'RACE template switching with UMIs. The authors derived TCR beta repertoires from sorted CD3+CD56+NKG2C+, CD3+CD56+NKG2C- and CD3+CD56-NKG2C+ T cells. Sequenced donors, eight in total, included seven who were HCMV-seropositive and one who was seronegative. The same clonotypes also predominated in the CD3+CD56-NKG2C+ fraction of a few donors.

The sequencing here drew on CD4+ T cells sorted from PBMCs, taken 12 days after vaccination. This sequence was found in a man aged 45-65 years who received an inactivated influenza vaccine. V gene TRBV11-2 combines with J gene TRBJ2-1, with D perhaps being TRBD1 or TRBD2 (5 bases each). The chain's CDR3 is CASSPPGRLYNEQFF. DNA of the CDR3: TGTGCCAGCAGCCCCCCGGGACGGCTATACAATGAGCAGTTCTTC.